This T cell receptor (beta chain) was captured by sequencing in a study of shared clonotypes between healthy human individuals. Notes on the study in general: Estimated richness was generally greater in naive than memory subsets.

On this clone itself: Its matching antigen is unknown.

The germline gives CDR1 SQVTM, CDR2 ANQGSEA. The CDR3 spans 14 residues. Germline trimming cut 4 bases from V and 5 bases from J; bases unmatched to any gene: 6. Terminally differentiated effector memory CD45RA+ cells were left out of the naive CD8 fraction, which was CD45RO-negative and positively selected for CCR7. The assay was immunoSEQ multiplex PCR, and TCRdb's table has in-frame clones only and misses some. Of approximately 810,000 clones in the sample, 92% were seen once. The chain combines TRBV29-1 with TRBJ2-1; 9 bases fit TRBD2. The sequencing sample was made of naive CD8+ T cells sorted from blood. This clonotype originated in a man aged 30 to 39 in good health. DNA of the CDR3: TGCAGCGTTGGCCGGGCTAGCGGGGACAATGAGCAGTTCTTC. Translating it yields CSVGRASGDNEQFF.